This T cell receptor beta chain is from a study of CD8 T cells in ankylosing spondylitis. Broader study findings: Disease-associated clones were CD8+ and fairly uncommon in peripheral blood. As reported, disease-linked clones showed significant enrichment in matched ankylosing spondylitis synovial fluid. Earlier studies detected some motif variants in reactive arthritis synovial fluid and blood. Ankylosing spondylitis blood appeared to carry a characteristic TCR beta motif of under ten highly homologous variants.

Each CDR3 protein gets one entry after TCRdb re-called the 5' RACE reads with MiXCR. The sample yields approximately 540,000 distinct CDR3 sequences, roughly 12% seen once. Worth noting for this clonotype: Its antigen is unidentified.

This CDR3 is built from 14 residues. Per the germline V gene, CDR1 is SGHTA and CDR2 is FQGNSA. V was pared by 1 base and J by 5 bases, with 6 bases between. The chain links TRBV7-2 to TRBJ1-6; D is unresolved. The clonotype comes from a male donor with ankylosing spondylitis. Sequenced material: blood, either unsorted or a sorted T cell fraction (not recorded which). CDR3 residues: CASSLERNNSPLHF. In DNA form, the CDR3 reads TGTGCCAGCAGCTTAGAGCGGAATAATTCACCCCTCCACTTT.